This T cell receptor beta chain was sequenced for a study of early T cells in non-severe SARS-CoV-2 infection. Study-wide findings and caveats: Anti-spike CD8 specificities were favored by VDJdb matching, whose results missed private and CD4 specificities.

Individual cDNA molecules received unique molecular identifiers during library preparation. Each CDR3 protein is one row after TCRdb ran MiXCR on the 5' RACE reads. Seen here are tens of thousands of distinct CDR3 sequences, 10% to 15% observed once, and the top ten hold 4% to 5%. This clonotype was seen at least ten times. Its antigen is still unknown. CDR3 size: 17 residues. CDR1 is MGHRA and CDR2 is YSYEKL in the germline V gene. V lost 3 bases to trimming and J lost 4 bases, with 16 bases between them. The sequence came from an adult who was a healthcare worker with PCR-confirmed SARS-CoV-2 infection or an uninfected control (not recorded which). The chain links TRBV4-1 to TRBJ1-6; possibly TRBD1 for D (6 bases). The sequenced sample consisted of whole blood. In DNA, the CDR3 is TGCGCCAGCAGCCACAAGGGTGAGGACAGTTATAATTCACCCCTCCACTTT. Its protein is CASSHKGEDSYNSPLHF.